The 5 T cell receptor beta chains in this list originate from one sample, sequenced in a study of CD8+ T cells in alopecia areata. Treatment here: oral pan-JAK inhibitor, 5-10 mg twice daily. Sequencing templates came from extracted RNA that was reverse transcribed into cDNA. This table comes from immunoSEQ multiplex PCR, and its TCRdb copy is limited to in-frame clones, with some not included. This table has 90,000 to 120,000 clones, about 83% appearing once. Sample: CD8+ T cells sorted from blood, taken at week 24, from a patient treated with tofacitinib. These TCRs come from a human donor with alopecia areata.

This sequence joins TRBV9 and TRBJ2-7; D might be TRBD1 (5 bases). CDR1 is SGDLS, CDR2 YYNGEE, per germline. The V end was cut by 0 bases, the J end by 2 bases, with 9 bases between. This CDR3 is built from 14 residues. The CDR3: CASSVGGDAYEQYF. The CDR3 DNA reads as TGTGCCAGCAGCGTAGGGGGCGACGCCTACGAGCAGTACTTC.

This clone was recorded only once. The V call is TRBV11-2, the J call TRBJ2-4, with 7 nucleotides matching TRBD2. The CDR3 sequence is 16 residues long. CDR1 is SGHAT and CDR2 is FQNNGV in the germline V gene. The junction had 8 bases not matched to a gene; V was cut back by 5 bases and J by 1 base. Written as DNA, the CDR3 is TGTGCCAGCAGCCCCTGGGAGGGTCTCGCCAAAAACATTCAGTACTTC. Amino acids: CASSPWEGLAKNIQYF.

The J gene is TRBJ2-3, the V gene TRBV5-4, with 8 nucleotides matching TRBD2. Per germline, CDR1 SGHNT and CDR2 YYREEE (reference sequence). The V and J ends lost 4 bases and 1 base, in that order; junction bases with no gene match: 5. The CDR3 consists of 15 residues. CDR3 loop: CASSAELAGTDTQYF. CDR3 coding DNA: TGTGCCAGCAGCGCCGAACTAGCGGGCACAGATACGCAGTATTTT.

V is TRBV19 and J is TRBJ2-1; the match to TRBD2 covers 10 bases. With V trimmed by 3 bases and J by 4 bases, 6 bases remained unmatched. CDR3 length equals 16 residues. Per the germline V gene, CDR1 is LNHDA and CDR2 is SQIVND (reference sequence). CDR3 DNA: TGTGCCAGTAGTATCTCCAGCGGGGGGGCTTACAATGAGCAGTTCTTC. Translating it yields CASSISSGGAYNEQFF.

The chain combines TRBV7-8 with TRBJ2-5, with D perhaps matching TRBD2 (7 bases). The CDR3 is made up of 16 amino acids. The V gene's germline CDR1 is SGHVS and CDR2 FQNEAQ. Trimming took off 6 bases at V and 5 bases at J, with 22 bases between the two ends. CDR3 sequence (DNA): TGTGCCAGCAGTCACACCACCCGGGGGGCCGCGGAGACCCAGTACTTC. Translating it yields CASSHTTRGAAETQYF.